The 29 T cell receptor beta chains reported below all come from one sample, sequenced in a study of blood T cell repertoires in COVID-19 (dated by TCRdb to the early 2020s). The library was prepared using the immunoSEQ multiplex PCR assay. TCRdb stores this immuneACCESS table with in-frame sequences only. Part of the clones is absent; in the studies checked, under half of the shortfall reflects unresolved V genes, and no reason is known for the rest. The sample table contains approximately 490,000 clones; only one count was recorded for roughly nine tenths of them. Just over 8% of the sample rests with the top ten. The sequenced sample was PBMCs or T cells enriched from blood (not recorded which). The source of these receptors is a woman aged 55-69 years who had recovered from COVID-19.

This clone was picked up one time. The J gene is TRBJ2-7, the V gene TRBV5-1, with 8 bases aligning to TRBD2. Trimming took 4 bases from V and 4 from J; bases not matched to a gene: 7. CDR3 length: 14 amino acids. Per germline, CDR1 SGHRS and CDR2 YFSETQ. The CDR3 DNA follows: TGCGCCAGCAGCGTTAGCGGGGAATTTTACGAGCAGTACTTC. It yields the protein CASSVSGEFYEQYF.

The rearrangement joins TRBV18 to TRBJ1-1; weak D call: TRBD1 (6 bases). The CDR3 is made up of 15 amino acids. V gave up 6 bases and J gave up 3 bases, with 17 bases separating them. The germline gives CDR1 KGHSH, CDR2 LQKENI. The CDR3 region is CASSLGQARDTEAFF. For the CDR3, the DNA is TGTGCCAGCTCCCTGGGACAAGCGAGGGACACTGAAGCTTTCTTT. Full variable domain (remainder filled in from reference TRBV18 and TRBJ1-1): NAGVMQNPRHLVRRRGQEARLRCSPMKGHSHVYWYRQLPEEGLKFMVYLQKENIIDESGMPKERFSAEFPKEGPSILRIQQVVRGDSAAYFCASSLGQARDTEAFFGQGTRLTVV.

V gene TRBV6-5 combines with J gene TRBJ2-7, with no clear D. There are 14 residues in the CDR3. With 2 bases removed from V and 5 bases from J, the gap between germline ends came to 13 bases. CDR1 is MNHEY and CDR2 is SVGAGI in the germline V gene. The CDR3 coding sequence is TGTGCCAGCAGTTACCCCGGTTCGGTTAACGAGCAGTACTTC. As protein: CASSYPGSVNEQYF.

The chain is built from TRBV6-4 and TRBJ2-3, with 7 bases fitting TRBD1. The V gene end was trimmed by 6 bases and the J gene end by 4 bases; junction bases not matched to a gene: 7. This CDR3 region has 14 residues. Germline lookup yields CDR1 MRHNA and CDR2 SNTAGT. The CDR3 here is CASSGQAFADTQYF. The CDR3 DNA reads TGTGCCAGCAGCGGACAGGCATTTGCAGATACGCAGTATTTT.

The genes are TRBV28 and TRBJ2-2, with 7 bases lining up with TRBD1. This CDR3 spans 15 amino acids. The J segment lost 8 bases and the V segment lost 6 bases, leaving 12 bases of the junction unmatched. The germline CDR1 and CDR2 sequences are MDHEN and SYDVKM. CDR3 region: CASSRGQPRGGELFF. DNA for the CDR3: TGTGCCAGCAGCAGGGGACAGCCCCGGGGTGGGGAGCTGTTTTTT.

CDR3 residues: CASRTQGQSAGYTF. The DNA for the CDR3 is TGTGCCAGCAGGACCCAGGGACAATCGGCCGGCTACACCTTC. The V and J genes are TRBV6-5 and TRBJ1-2; a possible D gene is TRBD1 (6 bases). There are 14 residues in the CDR3. Germline CDR1 MNHEY, CDR2 SVGAGI. Trimming removed 6 bases from V and 8 bases from J, with 19 bases in between.

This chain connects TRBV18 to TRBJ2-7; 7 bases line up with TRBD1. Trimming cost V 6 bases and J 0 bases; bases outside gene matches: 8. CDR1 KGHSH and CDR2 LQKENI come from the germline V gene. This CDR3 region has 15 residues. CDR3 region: CASSPGTADSYEQYF. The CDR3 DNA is TGTGCCAGCTCTCCCGGGACAGCCGACTCCTACGAGCAGTACTTC.

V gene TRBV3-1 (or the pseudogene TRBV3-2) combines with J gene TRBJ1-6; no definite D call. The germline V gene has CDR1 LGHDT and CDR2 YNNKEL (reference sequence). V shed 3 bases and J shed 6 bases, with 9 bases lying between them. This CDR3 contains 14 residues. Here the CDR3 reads CASSQSQINSPLHF. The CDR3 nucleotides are TGTGCCAGCAGCCAGTCACAAATTAATTCACCCCTCCACTTT.

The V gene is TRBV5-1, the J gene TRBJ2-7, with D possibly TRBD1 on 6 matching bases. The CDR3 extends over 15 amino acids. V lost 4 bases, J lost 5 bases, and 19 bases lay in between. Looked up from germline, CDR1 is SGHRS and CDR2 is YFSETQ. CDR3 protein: CASSLGTFPTHEQYV. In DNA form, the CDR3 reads TGCGCCAGCAGCCTGGGGACATTTCCAACCCACGAGCAGTACGTC.

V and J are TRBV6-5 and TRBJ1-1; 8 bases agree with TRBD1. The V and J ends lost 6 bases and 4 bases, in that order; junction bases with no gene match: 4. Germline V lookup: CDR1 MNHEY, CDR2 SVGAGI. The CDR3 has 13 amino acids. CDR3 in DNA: TGTGCCAGCAGCCCACAGGGGGGCACTGAAGCTTTCTTT. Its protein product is CASSPQGGTEAFF.

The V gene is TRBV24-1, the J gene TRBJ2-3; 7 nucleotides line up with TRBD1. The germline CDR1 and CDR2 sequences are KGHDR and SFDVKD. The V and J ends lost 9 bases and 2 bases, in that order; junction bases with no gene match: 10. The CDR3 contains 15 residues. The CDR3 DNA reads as TGTGCCACCCGCCCGACAGGGATCCCCACAGATACGCAGTATTTT. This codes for CATRPTGIPTDTQYF.

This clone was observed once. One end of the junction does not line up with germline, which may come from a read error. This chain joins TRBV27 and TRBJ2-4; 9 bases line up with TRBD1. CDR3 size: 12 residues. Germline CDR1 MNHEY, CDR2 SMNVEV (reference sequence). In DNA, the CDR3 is TGTACCAGCGGGGACAGGGAGAACATTCAGTACTTC. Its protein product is CTSGDRENIQYF.

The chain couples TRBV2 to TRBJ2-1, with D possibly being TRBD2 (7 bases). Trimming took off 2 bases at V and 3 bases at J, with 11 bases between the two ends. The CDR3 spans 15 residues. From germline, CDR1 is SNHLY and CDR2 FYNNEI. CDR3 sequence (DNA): TGTGCCAGCAGTGAAAGGGGGGGGCTCTACAATGAGCAGTTCTTC. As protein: CASSERGGLYNEQFF.

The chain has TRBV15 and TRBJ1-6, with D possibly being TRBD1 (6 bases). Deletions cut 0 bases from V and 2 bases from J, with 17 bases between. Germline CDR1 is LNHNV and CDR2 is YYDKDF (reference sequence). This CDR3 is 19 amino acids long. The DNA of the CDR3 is TGTGCCACCAGCAGAGATAAGTTCAGGGGTGCAACCTATAATTCACCCCTCCACTTT. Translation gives CATSRDKFRGATYNSPLHF.

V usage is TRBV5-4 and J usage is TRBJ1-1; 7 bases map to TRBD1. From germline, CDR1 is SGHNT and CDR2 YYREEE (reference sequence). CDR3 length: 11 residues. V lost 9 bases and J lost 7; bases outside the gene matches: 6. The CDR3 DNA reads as TGTGCCACCAAACAGGGGATTGAAGCTTTCTTT. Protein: CATKQGIEAFF.

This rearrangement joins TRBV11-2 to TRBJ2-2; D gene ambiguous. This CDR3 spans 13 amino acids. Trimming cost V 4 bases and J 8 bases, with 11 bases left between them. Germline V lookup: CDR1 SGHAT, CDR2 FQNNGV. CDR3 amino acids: CASSSVTRGELFF. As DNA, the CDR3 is TGTGCCAGCAGCTCCGTCACCAGGGGGGAGCTGTTTTTT.

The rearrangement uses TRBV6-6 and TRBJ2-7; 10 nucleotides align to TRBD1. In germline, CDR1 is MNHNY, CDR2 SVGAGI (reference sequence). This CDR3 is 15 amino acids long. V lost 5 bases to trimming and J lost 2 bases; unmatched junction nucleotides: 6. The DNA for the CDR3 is TGTGCCAGCAGTCTGGGACAGGGGATTGCCTACGAGCAGTACGTC. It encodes CASSLGQGIAYEQYV.

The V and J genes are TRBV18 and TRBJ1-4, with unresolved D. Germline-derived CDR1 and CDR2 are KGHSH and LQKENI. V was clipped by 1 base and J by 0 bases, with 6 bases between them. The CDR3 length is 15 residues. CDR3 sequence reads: CASSPQLATNEKLFF. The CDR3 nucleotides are TGTGCCAGCTCACCACAACTTGCAACTAATGAAAAACTGTTTTTT.

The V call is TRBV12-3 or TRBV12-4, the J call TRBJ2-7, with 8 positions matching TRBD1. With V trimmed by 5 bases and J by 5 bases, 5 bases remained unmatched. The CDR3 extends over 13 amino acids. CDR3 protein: CASSLDRVDEQYF. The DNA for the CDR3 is TGTGCCAGCAGTCTGGACAGGGTCGACGAGCAGTACTTC.

CDR3 in amino acids: CASSRDIAEAFF. The CDR3 DNA reads as TGTGCCAGCTCACGGGACATCGCTGAAGCTTTCTTT. The rearrangement joins TRBV18 to TRBJ1-1, with D possibly matching TRBD1 (6 bases). V was pared by 4 bases and J by 6 bases, with 9 bases between. The CDR3 runs to 12 residues. The germline V gene has CDR1 KGHSH and CDR2 LQKENI.

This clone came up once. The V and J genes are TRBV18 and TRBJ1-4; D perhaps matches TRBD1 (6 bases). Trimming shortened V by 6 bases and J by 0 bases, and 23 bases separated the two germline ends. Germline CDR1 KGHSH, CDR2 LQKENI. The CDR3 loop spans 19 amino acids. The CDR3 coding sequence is TGTGCCAGCTCGCCCAAGGATCGGACAGAAGAGGCAACTAATGAAAAACTGTTTTTT. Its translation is CASSPKDRTEEATNEKLFF.

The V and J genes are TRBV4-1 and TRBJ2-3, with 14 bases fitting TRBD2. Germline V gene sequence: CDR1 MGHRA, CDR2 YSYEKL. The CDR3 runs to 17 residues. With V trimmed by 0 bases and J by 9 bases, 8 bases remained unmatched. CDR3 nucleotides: TGCGCCAGCAGCCAAGAACAGACTAGCGGGGGGGCCCGGACGCAGTATTTT. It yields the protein CASSQEQTSGGARTQYF.

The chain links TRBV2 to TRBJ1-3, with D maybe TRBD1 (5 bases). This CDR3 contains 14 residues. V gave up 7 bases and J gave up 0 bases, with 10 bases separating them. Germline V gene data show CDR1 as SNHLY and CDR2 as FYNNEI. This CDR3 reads CASMLQASGNTIYF. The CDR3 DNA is TGTGCCAGCATGTTACAGGCCTCTGGAAACACCATATATTTT.

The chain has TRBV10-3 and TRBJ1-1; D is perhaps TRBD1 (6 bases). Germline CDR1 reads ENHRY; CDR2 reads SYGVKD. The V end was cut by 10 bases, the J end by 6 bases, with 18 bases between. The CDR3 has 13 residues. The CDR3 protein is CATAEGGGSEAFF. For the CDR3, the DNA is TGTGCCACCGCCGAGGGGGGAGGGTCTGAAGCTTTCTTT.

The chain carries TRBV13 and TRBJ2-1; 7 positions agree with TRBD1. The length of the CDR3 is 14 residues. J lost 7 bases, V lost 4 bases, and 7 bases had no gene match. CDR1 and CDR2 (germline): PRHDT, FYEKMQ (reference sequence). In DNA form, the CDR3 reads TGTGCCAGCAGCTCGGGATTACAGGGGAATGAGCAGTTCTTC. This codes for CASSSGLQGNEQFF.

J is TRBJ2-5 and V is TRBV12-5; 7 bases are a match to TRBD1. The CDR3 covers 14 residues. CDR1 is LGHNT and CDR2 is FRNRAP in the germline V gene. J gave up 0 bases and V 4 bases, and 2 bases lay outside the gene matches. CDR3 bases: TGTGCTAGTGGTTGGGGGACAGACCAAGAGACCCAGTACTTC. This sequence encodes CASGWGTDQETQYF.

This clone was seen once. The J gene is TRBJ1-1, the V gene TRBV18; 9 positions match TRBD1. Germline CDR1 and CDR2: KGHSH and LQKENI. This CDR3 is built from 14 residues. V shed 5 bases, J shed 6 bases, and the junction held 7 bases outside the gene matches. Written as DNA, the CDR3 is TGTGCCAGCTCATTACAGGGGGCGGACTCTGAAGCTTTCTTT. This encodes CASSLQGADSEAFF.

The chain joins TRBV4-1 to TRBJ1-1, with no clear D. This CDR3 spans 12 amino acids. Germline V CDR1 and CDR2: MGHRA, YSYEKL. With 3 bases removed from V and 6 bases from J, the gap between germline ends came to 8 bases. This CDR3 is CASSHDRAEAFF. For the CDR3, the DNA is TGCGCCAGCAGCCACGACCGGGCTGAAGCTTTCTTT.

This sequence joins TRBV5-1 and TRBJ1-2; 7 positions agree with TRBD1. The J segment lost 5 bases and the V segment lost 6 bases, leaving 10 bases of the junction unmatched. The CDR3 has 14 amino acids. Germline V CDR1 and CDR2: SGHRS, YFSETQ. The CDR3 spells CASTAGQAEYGYTF. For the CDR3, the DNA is TGCGCCAGCACGGCCGGACAGGCGGAGTATGGCTACACCTTC.